Listed below are T cell receptor beta chains from one sample, sequenced in a study of blood T cells in healthy people across ages. TCRdb fed the 5' RACE reads into MiXCR, producing one record per CDR3 protein. The sample contains 600,000 to 850,000 distinct CDR3 sequences, about 42% of which appear only once. The sample comprised blood. All receptors come from a woman aged 60 to 75 in good health. The CDR3 runs from the conserved cysteine through the conserved F or W. A D gene is named only where the DNA matches it firmly. Clone size is shown for a subset of rows, as once, few, many or a class of expanded clone.

TRBJ2-2 | . | TRBV9 | . | CASSPSVGELFF | TGTGCCAGCAGCCCATCAGTTGGGGAGCTGTTTTTT
TRBJ2-7 | . | TRBV27 | . | CASSPPGSAEQYF | TGTGCCAGCAGTCCCCCGGGGAGCGCCGAGCAGTACTTC
TRBJ2-1 | . | TRBV20-1 | . | CSAEVWGKGDEQFF | TGCAGTGCCGAGGTTTGGGGGAAGGGCGATGAGCAGTTCTTC
TRBJ2-2 | . | TRBV21-1 | few | CASSKVPGPPPNTGELFF | TGTGCCAGCAGCAAAGTCCCGGGGCCGCCCCCCAACACCGGGGAGCTGTTTTTT
TRBJ1-4 | . | TRBV20-1 | . | CSATFLATNEKLFF | TGCAGCGCTACGTTTCTTGCAACTAATGAAAAACTGTTTTTT
TRBJ2-3 | . | TRBV7-9 | once | CASSPGTLNDQYF | TGTGCCAGCAGCCCAGGGACACTCAACGATCAGTATTTT
TRBJ2-7 | . | TRBV11-1 | . | CASSSPSSTTLPAYEQYF | TGTGCCAGCAGCTCACCCTCAAGCACGACCTTACCAGCCTACGAGCAGTACTTC
TRBJ2-1 | TRBD2 | TRBV6-5 | few | CASSFGTSGVYNEQFF | TGTGCCAGCAGCTTTGGGACTAGCGGGGTATACAATGAGCAGTTCTTC
TRBJ2-2 | TRBD2 | TRBV15 | . | CATSRGEAGNTGELFF | TGTGCCACCAGCAGAGGGGAAGCGGGAAACACCGGGGAGCTGTTTTTT
TRBJ2-2 | TRBD2 | TRBV3-1 | few | CASSQVSGPSTGELFF | TGTGCCAGCAGCCAGGTTAGCGGGCCGAGCACCGGGGAGCTGTTTTTT
TRBJ2-1 | TRBD1 | TRBV6-6 | many | CASSSMTGNYNEQFF | TGTGCCAGCAGTTCCATGACAGGGAACTACAATGAGCAGTTCTTC
TRBJ2-7 | . | TRBV7-9 | few | CATGVRAYEQYF | TGTGCCACGGGCGTTAGGGCCTACGAGCAGTACTTC
TRBJ1-1 | . | TRBV25-1 | . | CAGSAPDRHTEAFF | TGTGCCGGCAGTGCCCCGGACAGACACACTGAAGCTTTCTTT
TRBJ2-7 | TRBD1 | TRBV20-1 | . | CSARDRQGANYEQYF | TGCAGTGCTAGAGACCGACAGGGGGCAAACTACGAGCAGTACTTC
TRBJ2-5 | TRBD2 | TRBV2 | . | CASRRVAGLETQYF | TGTGCCAGCCGGAGGGTAGCGGGGCTAGAGACCCAGTACTTC
TRBJ1-6 | TRBD1 | TRBV10-3 | . | CAMGPGQGVSPLHF | TGTGCCATGGGTCCGGGACAGGGGGTTTCACCCCTCCACTTT
TRBJ2-1 | . | TRBV12-3/TRBV12-4 | . | CASSLRGNSYNEQFF | TGTGCCAGCAGTTTGAGGGGAAACTCCTACAATGAGCAGTTCTTC
TRBJ1-2 | TRBD1 | TRBV29-1 | once | CSVEGQRNYGYTF | TGCAGCGTTGAGGGACAGCGAAACTATGGCTACACCTTC
TRBJ2-3 | . | TRBV9 | few | CASSVSGTPILNTQYF | TGTGCCAGCAGCGTATCGGGGACTCCCATTTTGAATACGCAGTATTTT
TRBJ1-2 | . | TRBV12-3/TRBV12-4 | few | CASSPGTENYGYTF | TGTGCCAGCAGTCCCGGGACGGAGAACTATGGCTACACCTTC
TRBJ2-1 | . | TRBV6-1 | . | CASSDNPAASYNEQFF | TGTGCCAGCAGTGATAACCCGGCAGCCAGCTACAATGAGCAGTTCTTC
TRBJ1-1 | . | TRBV7-8 | . | CASSTMTGEAFF | TGTGCCAGCAGCACTATGACAGGTGAAGCTTTCTTT
TRBJ2-1 | TRBD2 | TRBV7-3 | few | CASTRLAENNEQFF | TGTGCCAGCACCAGACTAGCGGAGAACAATGAGCAGTTCTTC
TRBJ2-3 | TRBD2 | TRBV6-2/TRBV6-3 | many | CASSSGTNPKGTDTQYF | TGTGCCAGCAGCTCCGGGACTAACCCTAAGGGCACAGATACGCAGTATTTT
TRBJ2-5 | TRBD2 | TRBV14 | many | CASSRTSGSGETQYF | TGTGCCAGCAGCCGGACTAGCGGGAGTGGAGAGACCCAGTACTTC
TRBJ1-2 | . | TRBV2 | few | CASRRGINYGYTF | TGTGCCAGCAGGCGGGGGATTAACTATGGCTACACCTTC
TRBJ2-3 | TRBD1 | TRBV5-1 | once | CASSASGTGGTDTQYF | TGCGCCAGCAGCGCCTCCGGGACAGGGGGCACAGATACGCAGTATTTT
TRBJ2-1 | . | TRBV6-4 | . | CASSNSASHEQFF | TGTGCCAGCAGTAACTCGGCTAGCCATGAGCAGTTCTTC
TRBJ2-7 | . | TRBV7-2 | . | CASSFFWGLSYEQYF | TGTGCCAGCAGCTTTTTCTGGGGACTCTCCTACGAGCAGTACTTC
TRBJ1-1 | . | TRBV7-6 | few | CASSTGQSRGTEAFF | TGTGCCAGCAGCACCGGACAGTCCAGGGGCACTGAAGCTTTCTTT
TRBJ2-7 | TRBD1 | TRBV20-1 | . | CSAVWDRGYEQYF | TGCAGTGCTGTTTGGGACAGAGGGTACGAGCAGTACTTC
TRBJ2-4 | . | TRBV20-1 | . | CSAIIAGDAKNIQYF | TGCAGTGCTATAATCGCTGGGGACGCCAAAAACATTCAGTACTTC
TRBJ2-1 | TRBD1 | TRBV11-3 | few | CASSLEGQGMDEQFF | TGTGCCAGCAGCTTAGAGGGACAGGGGATGGATGAGCAGTTCTTC
TRBJ2-7 | TRBD2 | TRBV3-1 | . | CASSGGVPVNEQYF | TGTGCCAGCAGCGGGGGGGTCCCGGTGAATGAGCAGTACTTC
TRBJ2-6 | TRBD2 | TRBV28 | . | CASKSAGEWTGANVLTF | TGTGCCAGCAAATCGGCGGGAGAGTGGACTGGGGCCAACGTCCTGACTTTC
TRBJ2-1 | TRBD1 | TRBV18 | . | CASSSQRDRGSHEQFF | TGTGCCAGCTCATCACAACGGGACAGGGGGTCTCATGAGCAGTTCTTC
TRBJ2-1 | . | TRBV20-1 | . | CSVRGPKSVNEQFF | TGCAGTGTTAGAGGACCCAAGAGCGTCAATGAGCAGTTCTTC
TRBJ2-7 | TRBD2 | TRBV20-1 | few | CSARPGTSGNLGEQYF | TGCAGTGCTAGACCTGGGACTAGCGGGAATCTAGGCGAGCAGTACTTC
TRBJ2-3 | . | TRBV20-1 | many | CSARVSDTQYF | TGCAGTGCTAGAGTATCAGATACGCAGTATTTT
TRBJ1-4 | . | TRBV28 | . | CASRLEGGNEKLFF | TGTGCCAGCAGGCTCGAAGGGGGTAATGAAAAACTGTTTTTT
TRBJ2-1 | . | TRBV10-3 | many | CAITSQDGGWYNEQFF | TGTGCCATTACTTCCCAGGATGGGGGGTGGTACAATGAGCAGTTCTTC
TRBJ1-1 | . | TRBV29-1 | . | CSVEDPGGQGRPEAFF | TGCAGCGTTGAAGATCCGGGGGGCCAGGGTCGCCCTGAAGCTTTCTTT
TRBJ2-1 | . | TRBV10-3 | many | CAISVEGVLYNEQFF | TGTGCCATCAGTGTTGAGGGTGTTCTCTACAATGAGCAGTTCTTC
TRBJ2-3 | . | TRBV27 | . | CASSPRPIADTQYF | TGTGCCAGCAGTCCCCGACCTATCGCGGATACGCAGTATTTT
TRBJ1-1 | . | TRBV7-2 | . | CASSLDLGKAFF | TGTGCCAGCAGCTTAGACTTGGGTAAAGCTTTCTTT
TRBJ2-7 | . | TRBV20-1 | few | CSARGIQTYEQYF | TGCAGTGCTAGGGGGATACAAACCTACGAGCAGTACTTC
TRBJ2-3 | TRBD1 | TRBV10-1 | . | CASGTGTGSTQYF | TGCGCCAGCGGCACCGGGACAGGATCCACGCAGTATTTT
TRBJ2-7 | . | TRBV20-1 | few | CSVLGGAGPLNEQYF | TGCAGTGTCCTGGGGGGGGCGGGACCCCTCAACGAGCAGTACTTC
TRBJ1-4 | . | TRBV7-2 | few | CASSLYGGDEKLFF | TGTGCCAGCAGCTTATATGGGGGGGATGAAAAACTGTTTTTT
TRBJ1-1 | TRBD1 | TRBV24-1 | few | CATSDTQGRDTEAFF | TGTGCCACCAGTGATACACAGGGGAGAGACACTGAAGCTTTCTTT
TRBJ2-1 | TRBD2 | TRBV10-3 | many | CAISGGLAGFREQFF | TGTGCCATCTCGGGGGGACTAGCGGGATTCAGGGAGCAGTTCTTC
TRBJ1-1 | . | TRBV30 | few | CAWSARDVGPEAFF | TGTGCCTGGAGTGCCCGTGACGTCGGGCCCGAAGCTTTCTTT
TRBJ2-1 | . | TRBV20-1 | few | CSAPSSSYNEQFF | TGCAGTGCCCCCTCCAGCTCCTACAATGAGCAGTTCTTC